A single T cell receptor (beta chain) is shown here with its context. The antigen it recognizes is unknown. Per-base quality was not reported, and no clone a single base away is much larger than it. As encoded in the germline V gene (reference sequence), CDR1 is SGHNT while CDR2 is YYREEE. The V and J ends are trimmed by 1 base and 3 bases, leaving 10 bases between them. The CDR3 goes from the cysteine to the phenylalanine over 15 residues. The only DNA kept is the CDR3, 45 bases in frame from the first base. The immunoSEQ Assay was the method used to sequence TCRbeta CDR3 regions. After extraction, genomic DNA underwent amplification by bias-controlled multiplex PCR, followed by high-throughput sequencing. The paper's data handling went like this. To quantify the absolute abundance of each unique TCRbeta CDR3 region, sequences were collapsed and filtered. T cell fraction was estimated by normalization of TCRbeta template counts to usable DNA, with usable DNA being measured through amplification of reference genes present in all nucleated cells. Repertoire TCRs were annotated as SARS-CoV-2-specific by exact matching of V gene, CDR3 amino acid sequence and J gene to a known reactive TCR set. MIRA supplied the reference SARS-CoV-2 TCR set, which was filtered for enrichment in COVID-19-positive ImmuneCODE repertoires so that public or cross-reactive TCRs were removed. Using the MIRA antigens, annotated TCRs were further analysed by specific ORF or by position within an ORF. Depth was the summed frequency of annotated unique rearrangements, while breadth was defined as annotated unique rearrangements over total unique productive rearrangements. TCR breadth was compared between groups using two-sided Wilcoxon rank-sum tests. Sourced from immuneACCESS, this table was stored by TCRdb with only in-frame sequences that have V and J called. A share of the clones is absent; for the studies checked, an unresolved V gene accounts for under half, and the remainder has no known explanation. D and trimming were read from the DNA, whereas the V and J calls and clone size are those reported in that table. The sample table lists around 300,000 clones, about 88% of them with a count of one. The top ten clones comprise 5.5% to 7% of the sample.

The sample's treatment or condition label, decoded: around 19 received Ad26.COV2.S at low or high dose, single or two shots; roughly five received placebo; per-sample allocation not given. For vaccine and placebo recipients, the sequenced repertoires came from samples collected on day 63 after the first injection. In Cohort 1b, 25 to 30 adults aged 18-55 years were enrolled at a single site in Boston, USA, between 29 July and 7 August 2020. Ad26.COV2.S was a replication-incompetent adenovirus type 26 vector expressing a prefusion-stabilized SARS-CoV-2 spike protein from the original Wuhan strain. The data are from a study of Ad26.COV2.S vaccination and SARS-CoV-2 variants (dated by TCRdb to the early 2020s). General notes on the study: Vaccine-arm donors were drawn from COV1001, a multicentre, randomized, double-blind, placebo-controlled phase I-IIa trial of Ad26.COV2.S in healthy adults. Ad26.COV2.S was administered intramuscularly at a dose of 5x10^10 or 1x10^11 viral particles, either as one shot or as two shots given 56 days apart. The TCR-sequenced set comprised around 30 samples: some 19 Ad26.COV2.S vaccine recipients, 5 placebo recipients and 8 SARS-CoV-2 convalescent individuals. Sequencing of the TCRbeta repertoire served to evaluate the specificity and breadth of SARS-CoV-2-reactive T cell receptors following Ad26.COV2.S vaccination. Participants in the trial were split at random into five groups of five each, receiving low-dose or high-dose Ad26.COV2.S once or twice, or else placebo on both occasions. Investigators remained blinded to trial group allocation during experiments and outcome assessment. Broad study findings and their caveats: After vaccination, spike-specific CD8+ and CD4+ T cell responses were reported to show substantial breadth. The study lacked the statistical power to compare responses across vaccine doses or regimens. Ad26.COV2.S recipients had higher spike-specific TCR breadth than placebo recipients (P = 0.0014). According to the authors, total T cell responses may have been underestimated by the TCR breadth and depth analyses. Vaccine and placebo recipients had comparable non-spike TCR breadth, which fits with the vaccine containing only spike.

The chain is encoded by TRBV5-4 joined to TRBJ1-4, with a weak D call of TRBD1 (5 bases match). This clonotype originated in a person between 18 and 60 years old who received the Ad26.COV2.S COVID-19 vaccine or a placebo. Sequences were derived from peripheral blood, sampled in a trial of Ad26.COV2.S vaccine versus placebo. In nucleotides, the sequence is TGTGCCAGCAGCTTGTACGCAGGGTCTAATGAAAAACTGTTTTTT. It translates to CASSLYAGSNEKLFF. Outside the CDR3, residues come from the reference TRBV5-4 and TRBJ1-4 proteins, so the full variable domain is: ETGVTQSPTHLIKTRGQQVTLRCSSQSGHNTVSWYQQALGQGPQFIFQYYREEENGRGNFPPRFSGLQFPNYSSELNVNALELDDSALYLCASSLYAGSNEKLFFGSGTQLSVL.